This is a list of T cell receptor beta chains from one sample in a study of OX40 agonist ivuxolimab in advanced cancers. Using immunoSEQ multiplex PCR, the repertoire was profiled, and TCRdb retains in-frame clones only, with some absent. This sample has 90,000 to 100,000 clones, with 85% to 90% found just once. The sample was CD4+ or CD8+ T cells sorted from blood, taken in a trial of the OX40 agonist ivuxolimab. Receptor source: an adult with an advanced solid tumor such as melanoma, head and neck, liver or kidney cancer. Each CDR3 is given with its conserved first and last residue. A D gene is named only where the DNA matches it firmly. Size values are once, few and many counts, or a class for expanded clones, and some rows have none.

J gene	D gene	clone size	V gene	CDR3 DNA	CDR3 protein
TRBJ2-3	.	.	TRBV19	TGTGCCAGTGGAGAGGGGCGAGATACGCAGTATTTT	CASGEGRDTQYF
TRBJ2-6	.	.	TRBV4-2	TGTGCCAGCAGCCAAGATGCGGACTCTTCTGGGGCCAACGTCCTGACTTTC	CASSQDADSSGANVLTF
TRBJ2-5	.	.	TRBV6-5	TGTGCCAGCAGTTACACAAGTGGAGGGGGTAGGGAGACCCAGTACTTC	CASSYTSGGGRETQYF
TRBJ2-1	.	.	TRBV29-1	TGCAGCGTTGCGAGGGATGACAATGAGCAGTTCTTC	CSVARDDNEQFF
TRBJ1-3	.	once	TRBV30	TGTGCCTGGAGTGTATGGGGGACCGCTACTGGAAACACCATATATTTT	CAWSVWGTATGNTIYF
TRBJ2-7	TRBD1	.	TRBV11-3	TGTGCCAGCAGCTTAGGGGGAAGGGGGCTCGAGCAGTACTTC	CASSLGGRGLEQYF
TRBJ2-7	.	.	TRBV11-2	TGTGCCAGCAGCGTAACTGGGTTTTCCTACGAGCAGTACTTC	CASSVTGFSYEQYF
TRBJ1-1	TRBD1	.	TRBV29-1	TGCAGCGTTTTTGGAGGTCGACAGGGGATGAACACTGAAGCTTTCTTT	CSVFGGRQGMNTEAFF
TRBJ1-5	.	once	TRBV6-6	TGTGCCAGCAGTTTCTCGAGGGGTCAGCCCCAGCATTTT	CASSFSRGQPQHF
TRBJ1-6	TRBD1	.	TRBV11-1	TGTGCCAGCAGCTTAGGGAGGACAGGGGGCTATTCACCCCTCCACTTT	CASSLGRTGGYSPLHF
TRBJ2-7	TRBD1	.	TRBV27	TGTGCCAGCAGTTCCCCCTTTCGGGACAGAACGCGCGAGCAGTACTTC	CASSSPFRDRTREQYF
TRBJ2-3	TRBD2	.	TRBV27	TGTGCCAGCAGACCCCCCGTCAGGGGACTAGCGGACCACACAGATACGCAGTATTTT	CASRPPVRGLADHTDTQYF
TRBJ1-5	.	.	TRBV7-2	TGTGCCAGCAGCCAACAGGGACGCCAGCCCCAGCATTTT	CASSQQGRQPQHF
TRBJ2-3	TRBD2	few	TRBV7-3	TGTGCCAGCAGCCCTAAGGGACTAGCGGGAGGTTTGGATACGCAGTATTTT	CASSPKGLAGGLDTQYF
TRBJ1-1	TRBD1	.	TRBV28	TGTGCCAGCAGGGGACAGGGGGCGAACACTGAAGCTTTCTTT	CASRGQGANTEAFF
TRBJ1-2	.	.	TRBV10-3	TGTGCCATCAGGGGGACACTTTCAAACTATGGCTACACCTTC	CAIRGTLSNYGYTF
TRBJ2-1	TRBD2	.	TRBV18	TGTGCCAGCTCACCACAGGGACTACATCACAATGAGCAGTTCTTC	CASSPQGLHHNEQFF
TRBJ2-1	TRBD2	.	TRBV18	TGTGCCAGCTCATCTAGCGGGAGGTCCCACAATGAGCAGTTCTTC	CASSSSGRSHNEQFF
TRBJ1-5	TRBD1	.	TRBV9	TGTGCCAGCAGCGCCGGACAGGGGGCGAATCAGCCCCAGCATTTT	CASSAGQGANQPQHF
TRBJ2-5	.	.	TRBV11-2	TGTGCCAGCAGCTTAGCCCCGGGGCAAGAGACCCAGTACTTC	CASSLAPGQETQYF
TRBJ2-7	.	.	TRBV19	TGTGCCAGTAGTATTCAGGACAGCTGGGCCTACGAGCAGTACTTC	CASSIQDSWAYEQYF
TRBJ1-2	.	few	TRBV9	TGTGCCAGCAGCGCGGGACTTCTGGGATATGGCTACACCTTC	CASSAGLLGYGYTF
TRBJ2-1	TRBD2	.	TRBV5-1	TGCGCCAGCAGCTTGGATAGCGGGGGGGCCGGGGATGAGCAGTTCTTC	CASSLDSGGAGDEQFF
TRBJ2-3	TRBD1	few	TRBV15	TGTGCCACCAGTTTAGAACTGGGGACAGGAGATACGCAGTATTTT	CATSLELGTGDTQYF
TRBJ2-5	.	.	TRBV28	TGTGCCAGCAGTCCTCCGGCGATCGTAGAGACCCAGTACTTC	CASSPPAIVETQYF
TRBJ2-7	.	.	TRBV19	TGTGCCAGTAGTTCCAACGGTTGGGGCTACGGGCAGTACTTC	CASSSNGWGYGQYF
TRBJ1-3	.	.	TRBV19	TGTGCCAGTAAACGAAGGAGCAGCTCTGGAAACACCATATATTTT	CASKRRSSSGNTIYF
TRBJ2-3	.	.	TRBV6-5	TGTGCCAGCAGAATCGCGAGCGTGTACACAGATACGCAGTATTTT	CASRIASVYTDTQYF
TRBJ1-1	.	.	TRBV28	TGTGCCAGCAGTGTGATCGGTATGAACACTGAAGCTTTCTTT	CASSVIGMNTEAFF
TRBJ1-5	TRBD1	.	TRBV6-1	TGTGCCGGGATGCCAGGGGGAAGTAGCAATCAGCCCCAGCATTTT	CAGMPGGSSNQPQHF
TRBJ1-5	.	.	TRBV28	TGTGCCAGCAGTCCCCAGGCAGGGAGAGGCAATCAGCCCCAGCATTTT	CASSPQAGRGNQPQHF
TRBJ2-7	.	.	TRBV7-8	TGTGCCAGCAGCTTAGGGACAGACGAGCAGTACTTC	CASSLGTDEQYF
TRBJ2-7	.	.	TRBV19	TGTGCCAGTAGTATAAATTACGGGGTCTACGAGCAGTACTTC	CASSINYGVYEQYF
TRBJ2-2	TRBD1	.	TRBV5-1	TGCGCCAGCAGCCCGGGACAGGCCACCGGGGAGCTGTTTTTT	CASSPGQATGELFF
TRBJ2-5	TRBD1	.	TRBV11-3	TGTGCCAGCAGCTCAAGGGGACAGGGAGAGACCCAGTACTTC	CASSSRGQGETQYF